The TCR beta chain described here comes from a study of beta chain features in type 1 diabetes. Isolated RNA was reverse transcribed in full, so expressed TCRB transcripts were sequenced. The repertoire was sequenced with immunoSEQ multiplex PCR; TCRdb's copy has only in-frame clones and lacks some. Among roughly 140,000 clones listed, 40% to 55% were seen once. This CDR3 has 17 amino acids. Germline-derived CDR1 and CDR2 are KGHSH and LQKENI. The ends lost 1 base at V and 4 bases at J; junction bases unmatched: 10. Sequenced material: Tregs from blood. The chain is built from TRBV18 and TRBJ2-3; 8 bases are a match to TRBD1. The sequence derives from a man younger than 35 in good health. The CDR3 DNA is TGTGCCAGCTCACCACTGGGTTGGACAGGGTACGCAGATACGCAGTATTTT. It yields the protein CASSPLGWTGYADTQYF.